This T cell receptor (beta chain) derives from a study of blood T cell repertoires in COVID-19. V was trimmed by 3 bases and J by 0 bases, leaving 9 bases between them. This CDR3 comprises 13 residues. Germline CDR1 and CDR2: DFQATT and SNEGSKA (reference sequence). Generated by immunoSEQ multiplex PCR, the TCRdb table keeps only in-frame clones and is missing some. The table has about 250,000 clones, around nine tenths seen once. The V call is TRBV20-1, the J call TRBJ2-7, with D uncertain. Sequences were obtained from peripheral blood. This TCR was recovered from a man younger than 35 with active or convalescent COVID-19. The DNA of the CDR3 is TGCAGTGCTAGTCAAACACCCTCCTACGAGCAGTACTTC. Protein: CSASQTPSYEQYF.